This passage covers 6 T cell receptor beta chains from one sample sequenced in a study of blood T cell repertoires in COVID-19. Assay used: immunoSEQ multiplex PCR; TCRdb lists only in-frame clones, some missing. The sample includes about 79,000 clones, 70% to 90% of them seen just once. The specimen sequenced was peripheral blood. Receptor source: a man aged 45 to 65 with active COVID-19.

V and J are TRBV11-3 and TRBJ2-5; D is uncertain. Germline V lookup: CDR1 SGHNT, CDR2 YENEEA. V was shortened by 6 bases and J by 0 bases, with 8 bases between the two germline ends. The CDR3 covers 13 residues. The CDR3 DNA follows: TGTGCCAGCAGTCCGCGGTACCAAGAGACCCAGTACTTC. Amino acids: CASSPRYQETQYF.

This rearrangement joins TRBV9 to TRBJ2-7; 8 bases are a match to TRBD2. The CDR3 contains 14 residues. The germline V gene encodes CDR1 SGDLS and CDR2 YYNGEE. The V gene end was trimmed by 1 base and the J gene end by 4 bases; junction bases not matched to a gene: 4. The CDR3, as DNA: TGTGCCAGCAGCGTATCCGGGAGGGAATACGAGCAGTACTTC. Protein product: CASSVSGREYEQYF. Drawing the rest from reference TRBV9 and TRBJ2-7, the complete variable domain is DSGVTQTPKHLITATGQRVTLRCSPRSGDLSVYWYQQSLDQGLQFLIQYYNGEERAKGNILERFSAQQFPDLHSELNLSSLELGDSALYFCASSVSGREYEQYFGPGTRLTVT.

This rearrangement joins TRBV7-3 to TRBJ2-1, with a possible D match to TRBD1 (5 bases). Germline V CDR1 and CDR2: SGHTA, FQGTGA. The CDR3 totals 15 residues. V was pared by 5 bases and J by 2 bases, with 13 bases between. CDR3 sequence (DNA): TGTGCCAGCAGCCTTGACAGAGGACCCTACAATGAGCAGTTCTTC. As protein: CASSLDRGPYNEQFF.

The chain carries TRBV4-1 and TRBJ1-1; no firm D call. Trimming removed 4 bases from V and 3 bases from J, with 12 bases in between. CDR1 is MGHRA, CDR2 YSYEKL, per germline. The CDR3 spans 14 residues. The DNA of the CDR3 is TGCGCCAGCAGCCGACACGACACAGACACTGAAGCTTTCTTT. It translates to CASSRHDTDTEAFF.

Only a few counts were recorded for this clone. The chain combines TRBV12-3 or TRBV12-4 with TRBJ1-3; TRBD1 aligns across 7 bases. The CDR3 runs to 13 residues. The DNA of the CDR3 is TGTGCGGACGGACAGGCCTCTGGAAACACCATATATTTT. Protein product: CADGQASGNTIYF.

This chain links TRBV5-4 with TRBJ2-6; D might be TRBD1 (6 bases). This CDR3 contains 17 residues. Trimming stripped 0 bases from V and 3 bases from J, with 13 bases between. The germline V gene encodes CDR1 SGHNT and CDR2 YYREEE (reference sequence). The CDR3 protein is CASSLAIRGFGANVLTF. Here the CDR3 DNA reads TGTGCCAGCAGCTTGGCCATAAGGGGGTTTGGGGCCAACGTCCTGACTTTC.